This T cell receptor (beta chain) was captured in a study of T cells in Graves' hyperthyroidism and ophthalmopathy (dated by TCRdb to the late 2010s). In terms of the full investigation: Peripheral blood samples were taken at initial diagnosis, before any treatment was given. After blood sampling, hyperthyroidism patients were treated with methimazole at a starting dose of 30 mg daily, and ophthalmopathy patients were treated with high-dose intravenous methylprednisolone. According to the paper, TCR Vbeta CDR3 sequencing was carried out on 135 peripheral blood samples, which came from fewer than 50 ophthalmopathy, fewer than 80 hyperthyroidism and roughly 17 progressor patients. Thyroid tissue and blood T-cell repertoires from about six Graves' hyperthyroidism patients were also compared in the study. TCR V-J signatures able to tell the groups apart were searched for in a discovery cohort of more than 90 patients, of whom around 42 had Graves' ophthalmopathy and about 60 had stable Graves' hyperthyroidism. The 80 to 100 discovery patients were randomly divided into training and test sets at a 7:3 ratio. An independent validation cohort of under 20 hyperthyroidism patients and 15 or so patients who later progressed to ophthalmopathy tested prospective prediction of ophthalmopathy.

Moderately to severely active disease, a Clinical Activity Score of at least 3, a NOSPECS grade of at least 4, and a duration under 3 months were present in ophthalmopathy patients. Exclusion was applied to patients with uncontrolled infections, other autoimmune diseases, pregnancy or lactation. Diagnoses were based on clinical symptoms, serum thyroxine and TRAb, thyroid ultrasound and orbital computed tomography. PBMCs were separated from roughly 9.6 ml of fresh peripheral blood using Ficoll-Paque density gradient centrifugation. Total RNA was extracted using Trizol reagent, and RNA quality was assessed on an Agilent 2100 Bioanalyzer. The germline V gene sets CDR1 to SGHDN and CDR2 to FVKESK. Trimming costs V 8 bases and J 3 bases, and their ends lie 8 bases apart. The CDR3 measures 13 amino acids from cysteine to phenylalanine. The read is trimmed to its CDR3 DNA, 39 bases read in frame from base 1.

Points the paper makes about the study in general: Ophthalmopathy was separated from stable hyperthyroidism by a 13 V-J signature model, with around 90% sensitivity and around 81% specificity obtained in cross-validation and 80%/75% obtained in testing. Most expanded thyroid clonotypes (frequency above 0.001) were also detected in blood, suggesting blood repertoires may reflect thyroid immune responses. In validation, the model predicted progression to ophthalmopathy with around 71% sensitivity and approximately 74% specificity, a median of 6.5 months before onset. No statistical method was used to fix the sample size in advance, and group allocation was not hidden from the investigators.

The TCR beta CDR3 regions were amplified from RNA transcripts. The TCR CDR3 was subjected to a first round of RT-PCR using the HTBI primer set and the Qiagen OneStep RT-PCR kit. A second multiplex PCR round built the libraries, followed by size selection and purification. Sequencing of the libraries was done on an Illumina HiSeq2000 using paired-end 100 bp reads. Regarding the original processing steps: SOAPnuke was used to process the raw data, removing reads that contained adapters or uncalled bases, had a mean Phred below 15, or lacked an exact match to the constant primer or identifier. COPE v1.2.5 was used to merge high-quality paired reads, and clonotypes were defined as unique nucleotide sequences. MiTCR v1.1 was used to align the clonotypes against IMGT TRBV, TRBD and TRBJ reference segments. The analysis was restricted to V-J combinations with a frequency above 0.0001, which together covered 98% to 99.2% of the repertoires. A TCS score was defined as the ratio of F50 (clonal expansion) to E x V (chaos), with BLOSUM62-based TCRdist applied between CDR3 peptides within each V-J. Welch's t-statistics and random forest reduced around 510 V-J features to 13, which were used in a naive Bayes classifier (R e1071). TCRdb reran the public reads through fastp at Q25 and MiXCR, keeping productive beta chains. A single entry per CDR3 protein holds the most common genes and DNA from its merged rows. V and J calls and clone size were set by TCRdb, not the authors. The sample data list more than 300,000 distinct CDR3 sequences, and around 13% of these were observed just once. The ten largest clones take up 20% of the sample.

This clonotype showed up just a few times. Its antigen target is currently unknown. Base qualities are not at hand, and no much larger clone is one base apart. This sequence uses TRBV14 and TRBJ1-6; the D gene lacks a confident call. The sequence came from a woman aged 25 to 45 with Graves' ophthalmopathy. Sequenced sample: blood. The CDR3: CASQGNYNSPLHF. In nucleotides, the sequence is TGTGCCAGCCAAGGGAACTATAATTCACCCCTCCACTTT.